Below are 6 T cell receptor beta chains sequenced from a single sample in a study of T-cell memory formation after mild COVID-19 (dated by TCRdb to the early 2020s). The library relied on 5' RACE. Sequencing took place on an Illumina NovaSeq 6000. TCRdb trimmed public reads at Q25 via fastp, called clones via MiXCR and kept in-frame beta chains. CDR3 protein duplicates are merged, each entry listing the most common genes and DNA. The sample table contains around 340,000 distinct CDR3 sequences; only one count was recorded for approximately 14% of them. Clones ranked in the top ten supply 22% of the sample. Input material: PBMCs or a T cell subset sorted from them (not recorded which). The receptors were gathered from a man between 18 and 35 years old who had mild COVID-19 (a few samples of this study predate the infection). The sample titles of this study are shuffled in the database, so cell type and time point are left out; the donor was told from shared clones.

This clonotype was seen only a few times. This rearrangement joins TRBV27 to TRBJ2-3; 8 bases agree with TRBD2. Germline-derived CDR1 and CDR2 are MNHEY and SMNVEV (reference sequence). V lost 5 bases and J lost 2; bases outside the gene matches: 12. The CDR3 extends over 17 amino acids. The CDR3 DNA sequence: TGTGCCAGCAGTCAAGAGGCTAGCGGGTTATACACAGATACGCAGTATTTT. It yields the protein CASSQEASGLYTDTQYF.

This clonotype was observed a handful of times. The gene calls are TRBV5-4 and TRBJ2-7; TRBD2 matches at 11 bases. The J segment lost 5 bases and the V segment lost 4 bases, leaving 11 bases of the junction unmatched. The CDR3 length is 16 residues. Germline lookup yields CDR1 SGHNT and CDR2 YYREEE (reference sequence). CDR3 in amino acids: CASSPASSGGSDEQYF. CDR3 DNA sequence: TGTGCCAGCAGCCCCGCTTCTAGCGGGGGGTCCGACGAGCAGTACTTC.

On this clonotype: Mismatch with germline at one junction end may stem from a read error. The chain employs TRBV7-2 and TRBJ2-3; 10 positions match TRBD2. Germline V CDR1 and CDR2: SGHTA, FQGNSA. The CDR3 loop spans 15 amino acids. The CDR3 coding sequence is TGTGCCAGCAGCCTAGCGGGGGCTCCCACAGATACGCAGTATTTT. It translates to CASSLAGAPTDTQYF.

The chain recombines TRBV5-1 with TRBJ2-5; no clear D gene. In germline, CDR1 is SGHRS, CDR2 YFSETQ. This CDR3 has 16 residues. V was pared by 2 bases and J by 5 bases, with 19 bases between. CDR3 amino acids: CASSFGPAGSGETQYF. DNA of the CDR3: TGCGCCAGCAGCTTTGGCCCGGCCGGGTCCGGTGAGACCCAGTACTTC.

The V gene is TRBV14, the J gene TRBJ1-2; D may be TRBD1 (5 bases). V was clipped by 4 bases and J by 6 bases, with 15 bases between them. The CDR3 contains 14 residues. Germline CDR1 is SGHDN and CDR2 is FVKESK. Written as DNA, the CDR3 is TGTGCCAGCAGCCGCTCCGGGACGGCGGATGGCTACACCTTC. Its translation is CASSRSGTADGYTF.

This chain links TRBV9 with TRBJ2-5, with D hard to call. The CDR3 has 13 residues. The ends were cut back, 0 bases at V and 0 bases at J, with 3 bases in the middle. CDR1 is SGDLS, CDR2 YYNGEE, per germline. Written as DNA, the CDR3 is TGTGCCAGCAGCGTAGACCACCAAGAGACCCAGTACTTC. Amino acids: CASSVDHQETQYF.